These 22 T cell receptor beta chains originate from one sample sequenced in a study of cytomegalovirus exposure and HLA in healthy donors. This PCR relied on a set of 60 Vbeta primers and 13 Jbeta primers. Assay used: immunoSEQ multiplex PCR; TCRdb lists only in-frame clones, some missing. Of 95,000 to 110,000 clones in the sample, around 77% were seen once. The sequenced material came from PBMCs. The receptors stem from a male donor in good health and CMV-seronegative.

This clone was detected only a few times. This sequence joins TRBV27 and TRBJ1-2; D is possibly TRBD1 (6 bases). The CDR3 contains 15 residues. Germline lookup yields CDR1 MNHEY and CDR2 SMNVEV (reference sequence). V was shortened by 3 bases and J by 3 bases, with 14 bases between the two germline ends. The CDR3 spells CASSLKQGLDYGYTF. The CDR3 DNA follows: TGTGCCAGCAGTTTGAAACAGGGCCTAGACTATGGCTACACCTTC.

This chain joins TRBV6-1 and TRBJ1-1; no reliable D call. This CDR3 contains 11 residues. The germline V gene has CDR1 MNHNS and CDR2 SASEGT. Between the trimmed V and J ends, which lost 7 bases and 1 base, there was a span of 4 bases. The CDR3 DNA reads TGTGCCAGCATGAGGAACACTGAAGCTTTCTTT. Translating it yields CASMRNTEAFF.

The chain recombines TRBV10-2 with TRBJ2-1, with D possibly TRBD2 on 5 matching bases. Per germline, CDR1 WSHSY and CDR2 SAAADI. V lost 6 bases and J 5 bases, leaving 20 bases between the germline ends. The CDR3 is made up of 16 amino acids. CDR3 sequence (DNA): TGCGCCAGCAGCTTTCTAATTGGGCTAGCCGACAATGAGCAGTTCTTC. Translation gives CASSFLIGLADNEQFF.

The chain uses TRBV9 and TRBJ2-5; 9 bases agree with TRBD2. Per germline, CDR1 SGDLS and CDR2 YYNGEE. V lost 2 bases to trimming and J lost 1 base; unmatched junction nucleotides: 0. This CDR3 is 14 amino acids long. This chain's CDR3 is CASSVREGQETQYF. The DNA for the CDR3 is TGTGCCAGCAGCGTGCGGGAGGGCCAAGAGACCCAGTACTTC.

The chain combines TRBV28 with TRBJ2-7, with TRBD1 identical over 9 bases. The ends lost 5 bases at V and 2 bases at J; junction bases unmatched: 4. Germline values: CDR1 MDHEN, CDR2 SYDVKM. The CDR3 loop spans 14 amino acids. As DNA, the CDR3 is TGTGCCAGCAGTCCACAGGGGGCAACCTACGAGCAGTACTTC. Protein product: CASSPQGATYEQYF. Variable domain in full (rest from reference TRBV28 and TRBJ2-7): DVKVTQSSRYLVKRTGEKVFLECVQDMDHENMFWYRQDPGLGLRLIYFSYDVKMKEKGDIPEGYSVSREKKERFSLILESASTNQTSMYLCASSPQGATYEQYFGPGTRLTVT.

In this sample, this clone turned up once. The V and J genes are TRBV7-3 and TRBJ1-2; D remains unclear. V was pared by 2 bases and J by 8 bases, with 9 bases between. Germline CDR1 SGHTA, CDR2 FQGTGA. The CDR3 has 12 residues. The CDR3 is CASSLGGGGYTF. The CDR3 DNA reads as TGTGCCAGCAGCTTAGGAGGCGGGGGCTACACCTTC.

This clone came up a few times. The chain is built from TRBV30 and TRBJ1-1; maybe TRBD1 (6 bases). Germline values: CDR1 GTSNPN, CDR2 SVGIG (reference sequence). The CDR3 loop spans 13 amino acids. The V gene lost 0 bases and the J gene lost 1 base, with 6 bases spanning the gap. The chain's CDR3 is CAWSVQGNTEAFF. Here the CDR3 DNA reads TGTGCCTGGAGTGTACAGGGGAACACTGAAGCTTTCTTT.

This clone has just a few counts. The chain has TRBV28 and TRBJ1-4, with TRBD1 as a possible D gene (6 bases). The CDR3 is made up of 13 amino acids. The germline CDR1 and CDR2 sequences are MDHEN and SYDVKM. V gave up 6 bases and J gave up 3 bases, with 8 bases separating them. The CDR3 DNA is TGTGCCAGCAGCCGGACAGCTAATGAAAAACTGTTTTTT. Translation gives CASSRTANEKLFF.

The rearrangement links TRBV7-9 to TRBJ1-2; D unresolved. The germline gives CDR1 SEHNR, CDR2 FQNEAQ (reference sequence). This CDR3 contains 14 residues. V dropped 1 base and J dropped 3 bases, with 9 bases sitting between them. CDR3 bases: TGTGCCAGCAGCTTAGAGTCGGGGTACTATGGCTACACCTTC. This translates into CASSLESGYYGYTF.

The V call is TRBV30, the J call TRBJ1-4; 9 bases are a match to TRBD1. V was pared by 2 bases and J by 5 bases, with 3 bases of the junction left unmatched. The CDR3 has 14 amino acids. Germline V gene sequence: CDR1 GTSNPN, CDR2 SVGIG (reference sequence). DNA of the CDR3: TGTGCCTGGAGTTCTGGGACAGGGAATGAAAAACTGTTTTTT. Translating gives CAWSSGTGNEKLFF.

The chain couples TRBV5-4 to TRBJ2-5; D possibly corresponds to TRBD2 (5 bases). The assigned J gene may be wrong: the sequence end matches TRBJ2-7 better. The CDR3 has 13 residues. The germline CDR1 and CDR2 sequences are SGHNT and YYREEE (reference sequence). CDR3 in amino acids: CASSFTPRDEQYF. CDR3 nucleotide sequence: TGTGCCAGCAGCTTCACCCCGCGGGACGAGCAGTACTTC.

The chain has TRBV4-1 and TRBJ2-7; TRBD1 aligns across 10 bases. Germline-derived CDR1 and CDR2 are MGHRA and YSYEKL. The CDR3 totals 14 residues. With 1 base clipped from V and 7 bases from J, the junction kept 4 bases outside the gene matches. In DNA, the CDR3 is TGCGCCAGCAGCCAAGGACAGGGGGCGGGAGAGCAGTACTTC. Translation: CASSQGQGAGEQYF.

The rearrangement links TRBV4-1 to TRBJ2-7; TRBD1 matches 7 bases. The V gene end was trimmed by 2 bases and the J gene end by 3 bases; junction bases not matched to a gene: 4. Germline lookup yields CDR1 MGHRA and CDR2 YSYEKL. CDR3 length: 14 residues. CDR3 sequence: CASSQPGQSYEQYF. The CDR3 DNA sequence: TGCGCCAGCAGCCAACCGGGACAGAGCTACGAGCAGTACTTC.

The chain recombines TRBV29-1 with TRBJ2-2; 10 positions agree with TRBD1. The CDR3 has 14 residues. Germline V gene sequence: CDR1 SQVTM, CDR2 ANQGSEA. V shed 5 bases and J 7 bases; nucleotides not matched to a gene: 7. The CDR3, as DNA: TGCAGCGTTTGGGACAGGGGCCTGGGCGGGGAGCTGTTTTTT. Protein: CSVWDRGLGGELFF.

V usage is TRBV14 and J usage is TRBJ1-3; tentatively, D is TRBD1 (6 bases). The CDR3 spans 16 residues. V lost 1 base and J 4 bases, leaving 14 bases between the germline ends. Germline V gene sequence: CDR1 SGHDN, CDR2 FVKESK. Here the CDR3 reads CASSQAGGPAGNTIYF. For the CDR3, the DNA is TGTGCCAGCAGCCAAGCCGGGGGGCCGGCGGGAAACACCATATATTTT.

This clone was recorded once. The rearrangement links TRBV5-1 to TRBJ2-1; D is possibly TRBD2 (6 bases). V was shortened by 3 bases and J by 9 bases, with 13 bases between the two germline ends. This CDR3 comprises 13 residues. Germline V gene lookup returns CDR1 SGHRS and CDR2 YFSETQ. CDR3 in DNA: TGCGCCAGCAGCTCGCGGGACGGGACTGAGCAGTTCTTC. Translating gives CASSSRDGTEQFF.

V gene TRBV27 combines with J gene TRBJ2-7, with 10 bases that match TRBD2. Germline trimming cut 1 base from V and 4 bases from J; bases unmatched to any gene: 4. The CDR3 spans 15 residues. The germline gives CDR1 MNHEY, CDR2 SMNVEV (reference sequence). The CDR3 DNA sequence: TGTGCCAGCAGTTTATTTTCTAGCGGGAGTTACGAGCAGTACTTC. Translating gives CASSLFSSGSYEQYF.

J is TRBJ2-7 and V is TRBV7-6, with a possible D match to TRBD2 (6 bases). Germline CDR1 is SGHVS and CDR2 is FNYEAQ. The CDR3 contains 11 residues. Trimming left V 4 bases short and J 5 bases short, with 6 bases between. The CDR3: CASSSGDEQYF. DNA of the CDR3: TGTGCCAGCAGCTCGGGGGACGAGCAGTACTTC.

This sequence joins TRBV15 and TRBJ1-5; D ambiguous. In germline, CDR1 is LNHNV, CDR2 YYDKDF (reference sequence). The CDR3 consists of 16 residues. Between the trimmed V and J ends, which lost 0 bases and 3 bases, there was a span of 12 bases. CDR3 bases: TGTGCCACCAGCAGAGATGCCGGCAGGAACAATCAGCCCCAGCATTTT. Its protein product is CATSRDAGRNNQPQHF.

This clone was counted a few times. The chain combines TRBV2 with TRBJ2-1; no definite D call. Trimming took 3 bases from V and 4 from J, leaving 16 bases between them. The germline V gene has CDR1 SNHLY and CDR2 FYNNEI. This CDR3 region has 16 residues. The CDR3 DNA reads as TGTGCCAGCAGTGACGTTGGTGGTGGAGCATACAATGAGCAGTTCTTC. Protein: CASSDVGGGAYNEQFF.

V gene TRBV5-4 combines with J gene TRBJ1-2, with unresolved D. The germline CDR1 and CDR2 sequences are SGHNT and YYREEE (reference sequence). Trimming shortened V by 9 bases and J by 1 base, and 10 bases separated the two germline ends. The CDR3 runs to 12 residues. CDR3 residues: CATRGNNYGYTF. Written as DNA, the CDR3 is TGTGCCACACGAGGCAATAACTATGGCTACACCTTC.

This clone was seen more than once but under ten times. This rearrangement joins TRBV5-1 to TRBJ1-1; tentatively, D is TRBD1 (6 bases). Germline assignment: CDR1 SGHRS and CDR2 YFSETQ. This CDR3 contains 15 residues. Trimming took off 4 bases at V and 3 bases at J, with 16 bases between the two ends. CDR3 amino acids: CASSIQSGHYTEAFF. The DNA of the CDR3 is TGCGCCAGCAGCATCCAATCGGGACACTACACTGAAGCTTTCTTT.